This is a list of T cell receptor beta chains from one sample in a study of metastatic and nonmetastatic thyroid tumors. TCRdb ran MiXCR on the PCR reads. Of around 26,000 clones detected, roughly 20% appear once; the ten largest clones hold about 4.6%. Sequencing was performed on adjacent normal tissue. These receptors all stem from a female donor with papillary thyroid cancer or a benign thyroid nodule (not recorded which). Some clones in this sample may be carry-over from other donors' samples. The CDR3 runs from the conserved cysteine through the conserved F or W. A D gene is named only where the DNA matches it firmly. Expanded clones get a size class; other rows say once, few or many, or leave the size out.

.	many	TRBV7-9	TRBJ2-1	CASSPTGLEGYYNEQFF	TGTGCCAGCAGCCCTACAGGGTTGGAGGGGTATTACAATGAGCAGTTCTTC
TRBD2	few	TRBV28	TRBJ2-7	CASRGTSWRGIFYEQYF	TGTGCCAGCAGGGGGACTAGCTGGAGAGGAATCTTCTACGAGCAGTACTTC
TRBD1	medium-sized	TRBV11-3	TRBJ2-7	CASSLGGTVEQYF	TGTGCCAGCAGCTTAGGAGGGACAGTAGAGCAGTACTTC
.	many	TRBV11-3	TRBJ1-2	CASATQQGNYGYTF	TGTGCCAGCGCTACCCAGCAGGGAAACTATGGCTACACCTTC
TRBD1	.	TRBV11-1	TRBJ2-3	CASSLGPQGSGADTQYF	TGTGCCAGCAGCTTAGGCCCACAGGGGAGTGGTGCTGATACGCAGTATTTT
.	.	TRBV7-5	TRBJ2-2	CTSVPAVPRRTSGRDGTGELFF	.
.	few	TRBV7-9	TRBJ2-5	CASSLYPEKTQYF	TGTGCCAGCAGCTTATATCCTGAGAAGACCCAGTACTTC
.	.	TRBV20-1	TRBJ2-4	CSARDHKSGGNIQYF	TGCAGTGCTAGAGATCACAAGTCAGGGGGGAACATTCAGTACTTC
TRBD2	.	TRBV20-1	TRBJ2-1	CSVALAGAKFF	TGCAGTGTTGCCCTAGCGGGAGCGAAGTTCTTC
TRBD2	many	TRBV7-9	TRBJ2-5	CASSLWTSGGETQYF	TGTGCCAGCAGCCTCTGGACTAGCGGGGGAGAGACCCAGTACTTC
TRBD2	.	TRBV5-6	TRBJ2-1	CASRRREGLVNEQFF	TGTGCCAGCAGGAGGCGGGAGGGCCTCGTCAATGAGCAGTTCTTC
.	many	TRBV7-2	TRBJ2-1	CASSLALGGWLGPSYNEQFF	TGTGCCAGCAGCTTAGCGTTGGGTGGATGGCTAGGCCCTTCCTACAATGAGCAGTTCTTC
TRBD1	.	TRBV15	TRBJ1-5	CATTTGGGPTQPEHF	TGTGCCACCACCACGGGAGGGGGCCCCACTCAACCCGAGCATTTT
.	many	TRBV2	TRBJ1-4	CASTRGTNEKLFF	TGTGCCAGCACCCGGGGGACGAATGAAAAACTGTTTTTT
TRBD1	many	TRBV9	TRBJ1-5	CASSVDGQGSQPQHF	TGTGCCAGCAGCGTGGACGGACAGGGGAGTCAGCCCCAGCATTTT
TRBD2	medium-sized	TRBV6-5	TRBJ2-1	CASSYSIREGYNEQFF	TGTGCCAGCAGTTACTCGATCCGGGAGGGTTACAATGAGCAGTTCTTC
TRBD2	few	TRBV3-1	TRBJ2-7	CAGRQPSRTSGWVYEQYF	TGTGCCGGCAGACAACCCAGCCGGACTAGCGGGTGGGTCTACGAGCAGTACTTC
.	many	TRBV5-4	TRBJ2-7	CASSSYGSYEQYF	TGTGCCAGCAGCTCTTATGGGTCCTACGAGCAGTACTTC
.	many	TRBV4-2	TRBJ2-4	CASSARGLAKNIQYF	TGTGCCAGCAGCGCGCGGGGTCTAGCCAAAAACATTCAGTACTTC
.	few	TRBV6-1	TRBJ1-1	CASSEYGNTEAFF	TGTGCCAGCAGTGAATACGGCAACACTGAAGCTTTCTTT
.	many	TRBV29-1	TRBJ1-1	CSGWQGPGTEAFF	TGCAGCGGTTGGCAGGGGCCTGGCACTGAAGCTTTCTTT
TRBD1	many	TRBV6-4	TRBJ1-2	CASSDTTGGGYTF	TGTGCCAGCAGTGACACGACAGGGGGCGGCTACACCTTC
.	.	TRBV28	TRBJ2-7	CASSLVDSYEHYF	TGTGCTAGCAGTTTGGTCGACTCTTACGAGCACTACTTC
TRBD1	many	TRBV5-1	TRBJ1-5	CASSTTDRGDQPQHF	TGCGCCAGCAGCACCACGGACAGGGGGGATCAGCCCCAGCATTTT
.	many	TRBV12-3/TRBV12-4	TRBJ2-1	CASSSTTRKVVQFF	TGTGCCAGCAGTTCTACCACTAGGAAAGTGGTGCAGTTCTTC
.	.	TRBV4-3	TRBJ2-1	CASSQDYGGNGGNEQFF	TGCGCCAGCAGCCAAGATTATGGGGGTAATGGAGGCAATGAGCAGTTCTTC
.	once	TRBV19	TRBJ2-6	CASSMHSIAGANVLTF	TGTGCCAGTAGTATGCACAGCATAGCTGGGGCCAACGTCCTGACTTTC
.	many	TRBV4-2	TRBJ1-4	CASSLDRLNEKLFF	TGTGCCAGCAGCCTTGACAGGCTGAATGAAAAACTGTTTTTT
TRBD1	few	TRBV27	TRBJ1-2	CASSLHGQANYGYTF	TGTGCCAGCAGCTTACATGGACAGGCCAACTATGGCTACACCTTC
.	many	TRBV18	TRBJ2-3	CASSPGPTDTQYF	TGTGCCAGCTCTCCCGGACCCACAGATACGCAGTATTTT
TRBD1	many	TRBV12-3/TRBV12-4	TRBJ1-5	CASSFNDRVGRAKPQHF	TGTGCCAGCAGTTTTAACGACAGGGTGGGAAGGGCGAAGCCCCAGCATTTT
.	.	TRBV12-3/TRBV12-4	TRBJ1-1	CASTYHRPNTEAFF	TGTGCCAGCACCTATCACCGACCGAACACTGAAGCTTTCTTT
TRBD2	few	TRBV20-1	TRBJ2-7	CGASGRAYDQYF	TGCGGTGCTAGCGGCCGGGCCTACGATCAGTACTTC
TRBD1	.	TRBV6-1	TRBJ2-7	CASRGQGIIYEQYF	TGTGCCAGCAGAGGACAGGGGATTATTTACGAGCAGTACTTC
.	many	TRBV12-3/TRBV12-4	TRBJ1-5	CASSLARDQPQHF	TGTGCCAGCAGTTTAGCTCGGGATCAGCCCCAGCATTTT
.	.	TRBV20-1	TRBJ1-5	CSASSLGLRDSQPQHF	TGCAGTGCTAGCTCACTGGGCCTAAGAGACAGTCAGCCCCAGCATTTT
.	.	TRBV6-1	TRBJ2-2	CATGSGELFF	TGTGCCACCGGCTCCGGGGAGCTGTTTTTT
TRBD1	many	TRBV20-1	TRBJ1-5	CSARGRPGQVPYSNQPQHF	TGCAGTGCTAGAGGGCGTCCGGGACAGGTCCCTTATAGCAATCAGCCCCAGCATTTT
.	many	TRBV28	TRBJ1-6	CASSSSKFQFSYNSPLHF	TGTGCCAGCAGTTCGTCTAAGTTCCAATTCTCCTATAATTCACCCCTCCACTTT
TRBD1	.	TRBV20-1	TRBJ1-1	CSARLQGSGTEAFF	TGCAGTGCACGTTTACAGGGGAGCGGCACTGAAGCTTTCTTT
.	medium-sized	TRBV20-1	TRBJ2-7	CSASGTRGGEQYF	TGCAGTGCTAGTGGGACCCGGGGTGGCGAGCAGTACTTC
TRBD1	many	TRBV10-3	TRBJ1-4	CAIGETGTQLLF	TGTGCCATCGGCGAGACAGGGACCCAACTGCTTTTT
TRBD2	many	TRBV7-6	TRBJ2-7	CASSRLAGGYEQYF	TGTGCCAGCAGCAGGCTAGCGGGAGGGTACGAGCAGTACTTC
.	few	TRBV30	TRBJ2-7	CAWIMGRYEQYF	TGTGCCTGGATCATGGGGCGCTACGAGCAGTACTTC
TRBD2	many	TRBV11-2	TRBJ2-7	CASSYRQLAGGFEQYF	TGTGCCAGCAGCTACCGACAACTAGCGGGGGGGTTTGAGCAGTACTTC
TRBD2	once	TRBV7-6	TRBJ2-3	CASRRPSGSKDMQYF	TGTGCCAGCAGACGCCCTAGCGGGAGTAAGGATATGCAGTATTTT
.	large	TRBV12-3/TRBV12-4	TRBJ2-7	CASSLGTVSYEQYF	TGTGCCAGCAGTTTAGGGACAGTTTCCTACGAGCAGTACTTC
TRBD2	few	TRBV20-1	TRBJ2-2	CSARDLASGSWSGTGELFF	TGCAGTGCTAGAGATCTGGCTAGCGGGAGTTGGAGTGGCACCGGGGAGCTGTTTTTT
.	.	TRBV20-1	TRBJ2-7	CSAPVLEGLGSYEQYF	TGCAGTGCTCCGGTCCTGGAGGGACTTGGCTCCTACGAGCAGTACTTC
.	many	TRBV20-1	TRBJ1-2	CSASSGAIPNYGYTF	TGCAGTGCTAGTTCGGGGGCCATACCTAACTATGGCTACACCTTC
TRBD2	many	TRBV24-1	TRBJ2-1	CATSDSRTSGRNEQFF	TGTGCCACCAGTGATTCCCGGACTAGCGGGAGAAATGAGCAGTTCTTC